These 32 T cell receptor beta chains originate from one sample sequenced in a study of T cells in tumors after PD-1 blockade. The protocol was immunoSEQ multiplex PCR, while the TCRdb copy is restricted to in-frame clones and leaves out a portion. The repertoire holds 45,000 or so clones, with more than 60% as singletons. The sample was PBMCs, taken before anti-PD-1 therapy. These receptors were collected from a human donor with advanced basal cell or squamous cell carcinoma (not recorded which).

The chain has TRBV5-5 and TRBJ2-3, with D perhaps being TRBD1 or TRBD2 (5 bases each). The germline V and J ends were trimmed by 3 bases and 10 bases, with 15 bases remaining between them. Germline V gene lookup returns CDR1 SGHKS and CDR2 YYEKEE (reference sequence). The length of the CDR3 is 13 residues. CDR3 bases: TGTGCCAGCAGCTCCCCGGGACCTGCCGCGCAGTATTTT. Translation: CASSSPGPAAQYF.

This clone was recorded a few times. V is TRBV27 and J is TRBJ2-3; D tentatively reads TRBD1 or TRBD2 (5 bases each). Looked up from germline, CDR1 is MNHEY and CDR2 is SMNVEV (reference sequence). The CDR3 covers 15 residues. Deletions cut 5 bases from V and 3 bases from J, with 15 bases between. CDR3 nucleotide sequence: TGTGCCAGCAGTCTGAGGGACGGTGGAACAGATACGCAGTATTTT. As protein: CASSLRDGGTDTQYF.

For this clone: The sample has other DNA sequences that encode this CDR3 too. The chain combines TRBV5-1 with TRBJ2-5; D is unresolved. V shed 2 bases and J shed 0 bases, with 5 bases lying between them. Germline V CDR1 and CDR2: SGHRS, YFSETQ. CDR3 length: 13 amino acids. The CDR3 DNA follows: TGCGCCAGCAGCTTAGAAGACCAAGAGACCCAGTACTTC. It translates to CASSLEDQETQYF.

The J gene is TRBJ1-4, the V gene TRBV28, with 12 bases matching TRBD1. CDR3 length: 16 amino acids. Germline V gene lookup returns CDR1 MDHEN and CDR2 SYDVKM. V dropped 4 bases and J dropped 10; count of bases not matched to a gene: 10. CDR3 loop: CASSSTSGTGGGKLFF. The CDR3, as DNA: TGTGCCAGCAGTTCAACCTCCGGGACAGGGGGCGGAAAACTGTTTTTT.

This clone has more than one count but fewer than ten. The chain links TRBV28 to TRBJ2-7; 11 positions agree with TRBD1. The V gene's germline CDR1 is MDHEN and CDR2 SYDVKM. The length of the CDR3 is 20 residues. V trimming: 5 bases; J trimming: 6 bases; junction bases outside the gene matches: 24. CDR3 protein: CASSPISGTGGSVPTSEQYF. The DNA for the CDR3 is TGTGCCAGCAGTCCAATATCCGGGACAGGGGGAAGTGTTCCTACGAGCGAGCAGTACTTC.

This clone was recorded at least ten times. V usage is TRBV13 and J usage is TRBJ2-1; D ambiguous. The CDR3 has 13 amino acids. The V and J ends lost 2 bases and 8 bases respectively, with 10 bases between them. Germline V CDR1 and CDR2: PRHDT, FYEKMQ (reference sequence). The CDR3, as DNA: TGTGCCAGCAGCTTAACTGAGTGGGATGAGCAGTTCTTC. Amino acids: CASSLTEWDEQFF. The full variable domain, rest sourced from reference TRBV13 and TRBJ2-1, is AAGVIQSPRHLIKEKRETATLKCYPIPRHDTVYWYQQGPGQDPQFLISFYEKMQSDKGSIPDRFSAQQFSDYHSELNMSSLELGDSALYFCASSLTEWDEQFFGPGTRLTVL.

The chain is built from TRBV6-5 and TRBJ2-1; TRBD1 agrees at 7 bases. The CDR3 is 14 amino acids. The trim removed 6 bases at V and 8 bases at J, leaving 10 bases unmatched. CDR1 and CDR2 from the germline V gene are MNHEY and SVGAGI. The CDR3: CASRSRGFGHEQFF. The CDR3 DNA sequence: TGTGCCAGCAGGTCCAGGGGGTTCGGCCATGAGCAGTTCTTC.

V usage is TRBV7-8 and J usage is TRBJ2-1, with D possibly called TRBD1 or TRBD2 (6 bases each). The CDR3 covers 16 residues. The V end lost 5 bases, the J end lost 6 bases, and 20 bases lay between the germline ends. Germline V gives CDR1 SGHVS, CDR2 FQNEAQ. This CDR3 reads CASSPRVGGSGNEQFF. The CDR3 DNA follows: TGTGCCAGCAGCCCGCGCGTGGGGGGCTCAGGCAATGAGCAGTTCTTC.

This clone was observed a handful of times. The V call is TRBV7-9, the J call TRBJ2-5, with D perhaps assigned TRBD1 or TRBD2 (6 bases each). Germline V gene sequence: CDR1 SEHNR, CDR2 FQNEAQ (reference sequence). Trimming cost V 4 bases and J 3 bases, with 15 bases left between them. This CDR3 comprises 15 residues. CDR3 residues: CASSSPGGREETQYF. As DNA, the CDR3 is TGTGCCAGCAGCTCCCCTGGGGGGCGGGAAGAGACCCAGTACTTC.

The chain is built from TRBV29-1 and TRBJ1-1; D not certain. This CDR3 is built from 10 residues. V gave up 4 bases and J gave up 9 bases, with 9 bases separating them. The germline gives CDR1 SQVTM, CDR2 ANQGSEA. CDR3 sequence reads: CSVVPGKAFF. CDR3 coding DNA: TGCAGCGTTGTACCTGGGAAAGCTTTCTTT.

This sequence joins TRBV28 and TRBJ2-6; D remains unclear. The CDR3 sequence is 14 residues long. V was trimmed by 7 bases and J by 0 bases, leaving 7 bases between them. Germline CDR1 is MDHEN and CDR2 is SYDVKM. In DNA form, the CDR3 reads TGTGCCAGCATACGGTCCTCTGGGGCCAACGTCCTGACTTTC. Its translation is CASIRSSGANVLTF.

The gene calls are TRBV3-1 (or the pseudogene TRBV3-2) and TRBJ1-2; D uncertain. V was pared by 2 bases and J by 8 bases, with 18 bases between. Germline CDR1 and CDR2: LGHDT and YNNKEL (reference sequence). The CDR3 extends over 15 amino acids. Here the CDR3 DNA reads TGTGCCAGCAGCCAATTTGAGCGGACCGCTCTGGGCTACACCTTC. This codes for CASSQFERTALGYTF.

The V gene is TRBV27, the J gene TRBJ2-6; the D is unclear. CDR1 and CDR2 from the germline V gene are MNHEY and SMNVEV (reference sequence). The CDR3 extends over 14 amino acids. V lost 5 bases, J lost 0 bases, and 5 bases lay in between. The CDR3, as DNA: TGTGCCAGCAGTCCTAGCTCTGGGGCCAACGTCCTGACTTTC. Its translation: CASSPSSGANVLTF. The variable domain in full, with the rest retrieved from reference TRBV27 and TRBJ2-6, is EAQVTQNPRYLITVTGKKLTVTCSQNMNHEYMSWYRQDPGLGLRQIYYSMNVEVTDKGDVPEGYKVSRKEKRNFPLILESPSPNQTSLYFCASSPSSGANVLTFGAGSRLTVL.

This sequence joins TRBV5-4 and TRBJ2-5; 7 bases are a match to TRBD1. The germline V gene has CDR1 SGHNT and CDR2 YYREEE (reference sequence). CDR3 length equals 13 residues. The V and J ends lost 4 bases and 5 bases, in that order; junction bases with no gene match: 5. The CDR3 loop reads CASSIGTVETQYF. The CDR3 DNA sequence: TGTGCCAGCAGCATAGGGACAGTTGAGACCCAGTACTTC.

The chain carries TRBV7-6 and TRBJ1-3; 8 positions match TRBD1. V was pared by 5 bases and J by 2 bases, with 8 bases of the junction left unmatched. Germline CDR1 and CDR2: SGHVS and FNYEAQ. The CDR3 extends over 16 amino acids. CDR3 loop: CASSQFQGATGNTIYF. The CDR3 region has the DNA TGTGCCAGCAGCCAATTCCAGGGGGCTACTGGAAACACCATATATTTT.

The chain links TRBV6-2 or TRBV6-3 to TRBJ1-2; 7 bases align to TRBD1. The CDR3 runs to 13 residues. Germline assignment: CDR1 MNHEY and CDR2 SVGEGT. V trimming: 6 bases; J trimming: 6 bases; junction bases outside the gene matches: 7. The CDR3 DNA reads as TGTGCCAGCAGCTTCGTCAGGGGGGATGGCTACACCTTC. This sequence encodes CASSFVRGDGYTF.

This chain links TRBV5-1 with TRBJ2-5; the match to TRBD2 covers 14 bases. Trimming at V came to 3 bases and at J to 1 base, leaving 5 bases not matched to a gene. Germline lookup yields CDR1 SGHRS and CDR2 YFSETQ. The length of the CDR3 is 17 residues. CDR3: CASSSGLAGGSQETQYF. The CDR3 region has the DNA TGCGCCAGCAGCTCAGGACTAGCGGGGGGCAGCCAAGAGACCCAGTACTTC. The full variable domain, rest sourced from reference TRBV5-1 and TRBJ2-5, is KAGVTQTPRYLIKTRGQQVTLSCSPISGHRSVSWYQQTPGQGLQFLFEYFSETQRNKGNFPGRFSGRQFSNSRSEMNVSTLELGDSALYLCASSSGLAGGSQETQYFGPGTRLLVL.

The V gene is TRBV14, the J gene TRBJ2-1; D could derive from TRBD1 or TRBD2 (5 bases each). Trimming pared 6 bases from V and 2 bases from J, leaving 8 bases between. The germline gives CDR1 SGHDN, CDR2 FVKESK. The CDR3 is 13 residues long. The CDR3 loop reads CASSSGPYNEQFF. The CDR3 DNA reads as TGTGCCAGCAGTTCGGGACCCTACAATGAGCAGTTCTTC.

In DNA, the CDR3 is TGCGCCAGCAGCTCAAAAGACAGCCAAGAGACCCAGTACTTC. Protein sequence: CASSSKDSQETQYF. The chain employs TRBV5-1 and TRBJ2-5; weak D call: TRBD1 (5 bases). The CDR3 extends over 14 amino acids. V dropped 3 bases and J dropped 1 base, with 10 bases sitting between them. Germline V CDR1 and CDR2: SGHRS, YFSETQ.

CDR3 amino acids: CASSLEFAGEAFF. CDR3 DNA sequence: TGTGCCAGCAGCTTAGAATTCGCAGGAGAAGCTTTCTTT. The V gene is TRBV7-9, the J gene TRBJ1-1; D remains ambiguous. The CDR3 runs to 13 residues. Germline V CDR1 and CDR2: SEHNR, FQNEAQ (reference sequence). The ends were cut back, 1 base at V and 8 bases at J, with 11 bases in the middle.

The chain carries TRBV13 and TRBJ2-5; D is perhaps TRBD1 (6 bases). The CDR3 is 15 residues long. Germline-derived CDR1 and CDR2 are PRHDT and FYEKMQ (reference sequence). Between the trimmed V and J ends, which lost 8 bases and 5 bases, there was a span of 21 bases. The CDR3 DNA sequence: TGTGCCAGCGCATCCGAACAGGGCTTCTGGGAGACCCAGTACTTC. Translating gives CASASEQGFWETQYF.

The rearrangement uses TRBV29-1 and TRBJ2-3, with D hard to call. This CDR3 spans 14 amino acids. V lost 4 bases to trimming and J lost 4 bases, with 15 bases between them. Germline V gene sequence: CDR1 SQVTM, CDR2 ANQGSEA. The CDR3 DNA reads TGCAGCGTTGGTATAGGGTTGAGCGCAGATACGCAGTATTTT. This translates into CSVGIGLSADTQYF.

The DNA of the CDR3 is TGTGCCAGCAGCCGCACAGGGGGTGATTTAGATACGCAGTATTTT. Translated: CASSRTGGDLDTQYF. The J gene is TRBJ2-3, the V gene TRBV5-5, with 8 bases fitting TRBD1. CDR1 and CDR2 from the germline V gene are SGHKS and YYEKEE (reference sequence). The CDR3 spans 15 residues. The J segment lost 5 bases and the V segment lost 4 bases, leaving 9 bases of the junction unmatched.

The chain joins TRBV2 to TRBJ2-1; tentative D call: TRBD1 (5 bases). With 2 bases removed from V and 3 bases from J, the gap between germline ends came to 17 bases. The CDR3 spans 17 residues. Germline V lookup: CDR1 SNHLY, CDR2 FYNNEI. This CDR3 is CASSESIQWTNYNEQFF. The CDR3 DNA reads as TGTGCCAGCAGTGAATCTATACAGTGGACAAACTACAATGAGCAGTTCTTC.

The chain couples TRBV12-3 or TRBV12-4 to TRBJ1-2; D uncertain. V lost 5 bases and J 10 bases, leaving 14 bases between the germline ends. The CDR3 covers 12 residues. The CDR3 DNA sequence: TGTGCCAGCAGTGTGACCGGGTACTTCTACACCTTC. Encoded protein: CASSVTGYFYTF.

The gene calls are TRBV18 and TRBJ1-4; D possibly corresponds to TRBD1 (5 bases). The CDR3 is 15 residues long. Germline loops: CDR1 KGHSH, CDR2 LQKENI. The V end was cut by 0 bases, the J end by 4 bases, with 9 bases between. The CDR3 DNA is TGTGCCAGCTCACCACCGAGAACAGGTAATGAAAAACTGTTTTTT. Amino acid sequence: CASSPPRTGNEKLFF. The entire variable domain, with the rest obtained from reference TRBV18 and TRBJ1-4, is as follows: NAGVMQNPRHLVRRRGQEARLRCSPMKGHSHVYWYRQLPEEGLKFMVYLQKENIIDESGMPKERFSAEFPKEGPSILRIQQVVRGDSAAYFCASSPPRTGNEKLFFGSGTQLSVL.

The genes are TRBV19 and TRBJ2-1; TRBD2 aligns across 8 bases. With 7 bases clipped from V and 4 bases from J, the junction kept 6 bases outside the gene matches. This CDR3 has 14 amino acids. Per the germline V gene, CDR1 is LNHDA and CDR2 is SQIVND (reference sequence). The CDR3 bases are TGTGCCAGTACCGCCGGGACTAGTTACAATGAGCAGTTCTTC. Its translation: CASTAGTSYNEQFF.

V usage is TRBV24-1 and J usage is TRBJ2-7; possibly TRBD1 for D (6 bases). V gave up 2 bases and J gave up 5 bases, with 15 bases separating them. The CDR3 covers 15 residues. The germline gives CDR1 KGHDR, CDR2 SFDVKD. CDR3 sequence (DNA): TGTGCCACCAGTGATTACGCCAGGGGACAAGACGAGCAGTACTTC. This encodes CATSDYARGQDEQYF.

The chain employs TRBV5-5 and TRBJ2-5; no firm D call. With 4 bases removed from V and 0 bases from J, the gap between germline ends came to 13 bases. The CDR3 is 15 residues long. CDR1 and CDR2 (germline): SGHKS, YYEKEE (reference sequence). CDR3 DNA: TGTGCCAGCAGCCCCTTGGCCGGATACCAAGAGACCCAGTACTTC. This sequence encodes CASSPLAGYQETQYF.

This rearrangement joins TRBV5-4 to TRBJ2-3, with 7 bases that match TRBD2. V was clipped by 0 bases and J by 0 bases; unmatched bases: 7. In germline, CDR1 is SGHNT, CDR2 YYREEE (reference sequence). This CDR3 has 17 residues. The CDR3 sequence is CASSLAGWDYSTDTQYF. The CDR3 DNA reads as TGTGCCAGCAGCTTGGCCGGGTGGGACTATAGCACAGATACGCAGTATTTT.

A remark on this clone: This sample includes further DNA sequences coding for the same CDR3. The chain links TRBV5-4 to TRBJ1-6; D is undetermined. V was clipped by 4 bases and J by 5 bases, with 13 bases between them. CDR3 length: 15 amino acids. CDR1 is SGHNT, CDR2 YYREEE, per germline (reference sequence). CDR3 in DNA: TGTGCCAGCAGCCTGGCCCCCGCGAATAATTCACCCCTCCACTTT. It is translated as CASSLAPANNSPLHF.

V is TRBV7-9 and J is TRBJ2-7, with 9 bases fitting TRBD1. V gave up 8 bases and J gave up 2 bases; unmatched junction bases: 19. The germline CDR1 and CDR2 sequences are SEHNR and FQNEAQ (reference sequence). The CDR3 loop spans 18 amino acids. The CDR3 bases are TGTGCCAGCGCCAAGACCCGGGACAGGGCAGGTTATGCCTACGAGCAGTACTTC. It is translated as CASAKTRDRAGYAYEQYF.